The 16 T cell receptor beta chains presented below share a single source sample, sequenced in a study of shared clonotypes between healthy human individuals. TCRdb's copy holds only in-frame clones and misses some; the assay was immunoSEQ multiplex PCR. The sample carries 1.6 million or so clones, approximately 96% recorded once. The sample consisted of naive CD4+ T cells sorted from blood. Described subset: CD45RA+ positively selected. These TCRs come from a man under 40 in good health.

The chain has TRBV2 and TRBJ1-2; possibly TRBD1 for D (6 bases). The CDR3 totals 14 residues. Trimming removed 7 bases from V and 1 base from J, with 13 bases in between. Germline CDR1 reads SNHLY; CDR2 reads FYNNEI. In nucleotides, the CDR3 is TGTGCCAGCAATCGGGACATACTTAACTATGGCTACACCTTC. This sequence encodes CASNRDILNYGYTF. The whole variable domain, remainder taken from reference TRBV2 and TRBJ1-2, is EPEVTQTPSHQVTQMGQEVILRCVPISNHLYFYWYRQILGQKVEFLVSFYNNEISEKSEIFDDQFSVERPDGSNFTLKIRSTKLEDSAMYFCASNRDILNYGYTFGSGTRLTVV.

This sequence joins TRBV25-1 and TRBJ2-1, with 10 nucleotides matching TRBD2. The junction had 2 bases not matched to a gene; V was cut back by 8 bases and J by 4 bases. In germline, CDR1 is MGHDK, CDR2 SYGVNS. The CDR3 is 13 residues long. The DNA for the CDR3 is TGTGCCAGCGCGGGACTAGCGTACAATGAGCAGTTCTTC. Translating it yields CASAGLAYNEQFF.

The V call is TRBV29-1, the J call TRBJ2-1, with TRBD2 matching 13 bases. The J segment lost 1 base and the V segment lost 7 bases, leaving 7 bases of the junction unmatched. From germline, CDR1 is SQVTM and CDR2 ANQGSEA. The CDR3 is 16 amino acids. Written as DNA, the CDR3 is TGCAGCGCATGGACTAGCGGGAGTAGGTCCTACAATGAGCAGTTCTTC. This translates into CSAWTSGSRSYNEQFF.

The chain is built from TRBV5-4 and TRBJ2-3; no firm D call. The CDR3 has 16 residues. Germline V gene data show CDR1 as SGHNT and CDR2 as YYREEE (reference sequence). Between the trimmed V and J ends, which lost 4 bases and 2 bases, there was a span of 17 bases. CDR3: CASSPDTDLYTDTQYF. The CDR3 region has the DNA TGTGCCAGCAGCCCCGACACTGACTTATACACAGATACGCAGTATTTT.

The chain has TRBV29-1 and TRBJ2-5; 9 positions agree with TRBD1. Germline V gives CDR1 SQVTM, CDR2 ANQGSEA. The CDR3 length is 13 residues. Trimming cost V 6 bases and J 5 bases; bases outside gene matches: 7. The CDR3 sequence is CSVGTGGGETQYF. CDR3 nucleotide sequence: TGCAGCGTCGGAACAGGGGGCGGGGAGACCCAGTACTTC.

The V call is TRBV5-4, the J call TRBJ2-5; no definite D call. The CDR3 extends over 15 amino acids. CDR1 and CDR2 (germline): SGHNT, YYREEE (reference sequence). The germline V and J ends were trimmed by 0 bases and 2 bases, with 11 bases remaining between them. This CDR3 reads CASSLAVSGQETQYF. The CDR3 region has the DNA TGTGCCAGCAGCTTGGCAGTGTCTGGACAAGAGACCCAGTACTTC.

The V gene is TRBV18, the J gene TRBJ2-5; TRBD2 matches 11 bases. The CDR3 is 16 residues long. After removal of 1 base from V and 5 bases from J, the junction contained 6 bases not matched to a gene. Germline CDR1 KGHSH, CDR2 LQKENI. This chain's CDR3 is CASSPLLAGVGETQYF. DNA for the CDR3: TGTGCCAGCTCACCACTACTAGCGGGAGTAGGGGAGACCCAGTACTTC.

This chain links TRBV29-1 with TRBJ2-3; tentatively, D is TRBD2 (6 bases). From germline, CDR1 is SQVTM and CDR2 ANQGSEA. V was cut by 5 bases and J by 4 bases, with 16 bases left in between. The CDR3 totals 14 residues. Here the CDR3 reads CSVRTGGAADTQYF. In DNA, the CDR3 is TGCAGCGTTCGCACAGGAGGGGCGGCAGATACGCAGTATTTT.

The chain employs TRBV19 and TRBJ2-7, with no clear D. With 4 bases removed from V and 2 bases from J, the gap between germline ends came to 3 bases. The CDR3 is 11 residues long. CDR1 and CDR2 (germline): LNHDA, SQIVND (reference sequence). The CDR3 region has the DNA TGTGCCAGTAGTACTGCCTACGAGCAGTACTTC. This gives the protein CASSTAYEQYF.

V gene TRBV9 combines with J gene TRBJ1-5, with TRBD1 matching 7 bases. Germline V lookup: CDR1 SGDLS, CDR2 YYNGEE. V lost 0 bases to trimming and J lost 6 bases; unmatched junction nucleotides: 18. The CDR3 sequence is 19 residues long. CDR3 region: CASSVGPRADRVVGQPQHF. CDR3 in DNA: TGTGCCAGCAGCGTAGGACCCCGCGCAGACAGGGTGGTAGGTCAGCCCCAGCATTTT.

Only one count was recorded for this clone. The CDR3, as DNA: TGTGCCAGCAGCGTAGGGTTCGGGGGGGAGACCCAGTACTTC. Translation gives CASSVGFGGETQYF. This sequence joins TRBV9 and TRBJ2-5; 7 bases fit TRBD2. The junction had 4 bases not matched to a gene; V was cut back by 0 bases and J by 5 bases. Germline CDR1 is SGDLS and CDR2 is YYNGEE. The CDR3 spans 14 residues.

The chain recombines TRBV6-1 with TRBJ2-1, with D maybe TRBD2 (6 bases). The V and J ends lost 2 bases and 16 bases respectively, with 12 bases between them. The CDR3 has 11 amino acids. Germline V gives CDR1 MNHNS, CDR2 SASEGT. CDR3 amino acids: CASSEWDSAFF. The CDR3 nucleotides read TGTGCCAGCAGTGAATGGGACTCGGCTTTCTTC.

V and J are TRBV9 and TRBJ2-5, with 7 bases lining up with TRBD2. The CDR3 has 16 residues. Germline trimming cut 0 bases from V and 5 bases from J; bases unmatched to any gene: 10. The germline gives CDR1 SGDLS, CDR2 YYNGEE. CDR3 nucleotide sequence: TGTGCCAGCAGCGTAGATCCTAGCGGAACGGGGGAGACCCAGTACTTC. It codes for CASSVDPSGTGETQYF.

This chain links TRBV6-5 with TRBJ1-1, with 7 bases identical to TRBD1. CDR1 MNHEY and CDR2 SVGAGI come from the germline V gene. Germline trimming cut 6 bases from V and 11 bases from J; bases unmatched to any gene: 9. The CDR3 totals 12 residues. CDR3 in DNA: TGTGCCAGCAGCCGTGGAGGGGGCCGGGCTTTCTTT. Amino acids: CASSRGGGRAFF.

The chain recombines TRBV6-1 with TRBJ1-3; D not resolved. Deletions cut 4 bases from V and 4 bases from J, with 14 bases between. CDR1 MNHNS and CDR2 SASEGT come from the germline V gene. The CDR3 extends over 15 amino acids. The CDR3 sequence is CASSAQTVGGNTIYF. CDR3 sequence (DNA): TGTGCCAGCAGTGCCCAGACGGTTGGAGGAAACACCATATATTTT.

This clone came up once. This sample includes further DNA sequences coding for the same CDR3. This rearrangement joins TRBV19 to TRBJ2-1; the match to TRBD1 covers 9 bases. V lost 3 bases and J lost 7; bases outside the gene matches: 4. This CDR3 has 14 residues. Germline CDR1 is LNHDA and CDR2 is SQIVND (reference sequence). CDR3 sequence (DNA): TGTGCCAGTAGTATCGGGACAGGGAGGAATGAGCAGTTCTTC. It encodes CASSIGTGRNEQFF.